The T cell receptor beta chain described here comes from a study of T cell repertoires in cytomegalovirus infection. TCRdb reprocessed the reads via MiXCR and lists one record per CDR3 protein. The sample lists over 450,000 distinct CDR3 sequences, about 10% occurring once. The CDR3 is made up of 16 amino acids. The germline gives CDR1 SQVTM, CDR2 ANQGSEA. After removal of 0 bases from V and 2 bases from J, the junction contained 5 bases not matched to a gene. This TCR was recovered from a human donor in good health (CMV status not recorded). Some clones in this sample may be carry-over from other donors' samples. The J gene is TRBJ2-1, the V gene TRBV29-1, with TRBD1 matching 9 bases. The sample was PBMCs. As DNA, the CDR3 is TGCAGCGTTGAAGATCGAGGACAGGGGACCTACAATGAGCAGTTCTTC. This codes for CSVEDRGQGTYNEQFF.